Presented here are 27 T cell receptor beta chains from one specimen sequenced in a study of early T cells in non-severe SARS-CoV-2 infection (dated by TCRdb to 2020 to 2022). The method was 5' RACE. Sequencing relied on a NextSeq 500. Through fastp at Q25 and MiXCR, TCRdb rebuilt clones from the public reads, retaining in-frame beta chains. Each CDR3 protein appears once, grouped with its most common genes and DNA. Counted in this sample were around 33,000 distinct CDR3 sequences; 4% to 5% of them appeared once. Approximately 8.5% of the sample comes from the top ten. The sequenced sample consisted of whole blood. Receptors were obtained from an adult who was a healthcare worker with PCR-confirmed SARS-CoV-2 infection or an uninfected control (not recorded which).

Ten or more counts support this clonotype. The chain links TRBV3-1 to TRBJ2-7, with TRBD1 matching 9 bases. J lost 5 bases, V lost 1 base, and 3 bases had no gene match. CDR3 size: 14 residues. Germline CDR1 and CDR2: LGHDT and YNNKEL (reference sequence). CDR3 nucleotides: TGTGCCAGCAGCCAAGGGGACAGGGTCGACGAGCAGTACTTC. Protein product: CASSQGDRVDEQYF.

There are many counts of this clonotype. The chain joins TRBV12-3 or TRBV12-4 to TRBJ1-1; D possibly corresponds to TRBD1 (5 bases). The V and J ends lost 2 bases and 7 bases respectively, with 8 bases between them. CDR3 length: 12 residues. As DNA, the CDR3 is TGTGCCAGCAGTTTAAGGGGCATTGAAGCTTTCTTT. Protein product: CASSLRGIEAFF.

This chain joins TRBV15 and TRBJ1-3; possible D gene TRBD1, 5 bases. The CDR3 sequence is 17 residues long. V lost 4 bases to trimming and J lost 2 bases, with 18 bases between them. CDR1 is LNHNV and CDR2 is YYDKDF in the germline V gene (reference sequence). CDR3 DNA: TGTGCCACCAGCAAGTGGGGCCGCGGGCCGACTGGAAACACCATATATTTT. It specifies CATSKWGRGPTGNTIYF.

The V and J genes are TRBV7-9 and TRBJ2-3; D not resolved. Between the trimmed V and J ends, which lost 5 bases and 4 bases, there was a span of 4 bases. CDR3 length: 11 residues. Per the germline V gene, CDR1 is SEHNR and CDR2 is FQNEAQ (reference sequence). In DNA, the CDR3 is TGTGCCAGCAGCCTGCCAGATACGCAGTATTTT. It encodes CASSLPDTQYF. Full variable domain (remainder filled in from reference TRBV7-9 and TRBJ2-3): DTGVSQNPRHKITKRGQNVTFRCDPISEHNRLYWYRQTLGQGPEFLTYFQNEAQLEKSRLLSDRFSAERPKGSFSTLEIQRTEQGDSAMYLCASSLPDTQYFGPGTRLTVL.

This clonotype appeared many times. V is TRBV4-1 and J is TRBJ2-5; D gene unclear. This CDR3 region has 15 residues. V lost 0 bases and J lost 1, with 9 bases in between. Germline CDR1 and CDR2: MGHRA and YSYEKL. The CDR3 is CASSQDIALQETQYF. The CDR3 coding sequence is TGCGCCAGCAGCCAAGATATCGCACTCCAAGAGACCCAGTACTTC.

There are many counts of this clonotype. The chain carries TRBV19 and TRBJ2-1, with no clear D. Per germline, CDR1 LNHDA and CDR2 SQIVND (reference sequence). There are 15 residues in the CDR3. Trimming removed 1 base at V and 0 bases at J, with 7 bases between. CDR3 loop: CASSIVTSSYNEQFF. The DNA of the CDR3 is TGTGCCAGTAGTATAGTCACCAGCTCCTACAATGAGCAGTTCTTC. Full variable domain (missing parts from reference TRBV19 and TRBJ2-1): DGGITQSPKYLFRKEGQNVTLSCEQNLNHDAMYWYRQDPGQGLRLIYYSQIVNDFQKGDIAEGYSVSREKKESFPLTVTSAQKNPTAFYLCASSIVTSSYNEQFFGPGTRLTVL.

This clonotype was observed many times. The V gene is TRBV5-1, the J gene TRBJ2-7; D is uncertain. The V and J ends lost 0 bases and 5 bases respectively, with 6 bases between them. This CDR3 is built from 12 residues. Germline CDR1 and CDR2: SGHRS and YFSETQ. The CDR3 spells CASSLEGNEQYF. The CDR3 region has the DNA TGCGCCAGCAGCTTGGAAGGGAACGAGCAGTACTTC.

This clonotype has ten or more counts. The chain joins TRBV5-6 to TRBJ2-7; 8 nucleotides align to TRBD1. The CDR3 covers 13 residues. In germline, CDR1 is SGHDT, CDR2 YYEEEE. Trimming at V came to 7 bases and at J to 1 base, leaving 4 bases not matched to a gene. CDR3 nucleotide sequence: TGTGCCAGCGGGAGACAGGGGTCCTACGAGCAGTACTTC. This codes for CASGRQGSYEQYF. The variable domain in full, completed from reference TRBV5-6 and TRBJ2-7, reads DAGVTQSPTHLIKTRGQQVTLRCSPKSGHDTVSWYQQALGQGPQFIFQYYEEEERQRGNFPDRFSGHQFPNYSSELNVNALLLGDSALYLCASGRQGSYEQYFGPGTRLTVT.

This clonotype was counted many times. The chain has TRBV7-3 and TRBJ1-1; no clear D gene. V was pared by 2 bases and J by 8 bases, with 9 bases between. There are 12 residues in the CDR3. Germline-derived CDR1 and CDR2 are SGHTA and FQGTGA. The CDR3: CASSLGSTEAFF. In DNA, the CDR3 is TGTGCCAGCAGCTTAGGCTCGACGGAAGCTTTCTTT. The full variable domain, its missing parts supplied by reference TRBV7-3 and TRBJ1-1, is GAGVSQTPSNKVTEKGKYVELRCDPISGHTALYWYRQSLGQGPEFLIYFQGTGAADDSGLPNDRFFAVRPEGSVSTLKIQRTERGDSAVYLCASSLGSTEAFFGQGTRLTVV.

The chain carries TRBV29-1 and TRBJ1-1, with D perhaps matching TRBD1 (6 bases). The CDR3 has 12 amino acids. The V end lost 5 bases, the J end lost 3 bases, and 10 bases lay between the germline ends. Per germline, CDR1 SQVTM and CDR2 ANQGSEA. CDR3 in DNA: TGCAGCGTTTTAGGGGGTCACACTGAAGCTTTCTTT. It codes for CSVLGGHTEAFF.

In regard to this clonotype: Since a much larger clone is just one base distant, this may be a read error. The J gene is TRBJ2-5, the V gene TRBV29-1; 8 nucleotides match TRBD1. The CDR3 covers 13 residues. Germline CDR1 SQVTM, CDR2 ANQGSEA. Losses at the gene ends were 3 bases for V and 4 bases for J; bases not matched to a gene: 4. CDR3: CSVDPDRGETQYF. The CDR3 DNA reads TGCAGCGTTGACCCCGACAGGGGAGAGACCCAGTACTTC.

The sample holds many counts of this clonotype. The chain uses TRBV28 and TRBJ2-7; TRBD2 is a possible D gene (6 bases). The CDR3 has 14 residues. Trimming cost V 5 bases and J 7 bases, with 18 bases left between them. Germline V gene sequence: CDR1 MDHEN, CDR2 SYDVKM. CDR3 DNA: TGTGCCAGCAGTCCCCCACCGGGAGTGATGGAGCAGTACTTC. This gives the protein CASSPPPGVMEQYF. The variable domain in full, completed from reference TRBV28 and TRBJ2-7, reads DVKVTQSSRYLVKRTGEKVFLECVQDMDHENMFWYRQDPGLGLRLIYFSYDVKMKEKGDIPEGYSVSREKKERFSLILESASTNQTSMYLCASSPPPGVMEQYFGPGTRLTVT.

This clonotype was seen ten or more times. V gene TRBV7-9 combines with J gene TRBJ2-3, with D perhaps matching TRBD1 (6 bases). V lost 5 bases to trimming and J lost 4 bases, with 10 bases between them. Per germline, CDR1 SEHNR and CDR2 FQNEAQ (reference sequence). There are 13 residues in the CDR3. The CDR3 here is CASSPRGPDTQYF. The CDR3 DNA is TGTGCCAGCAGCCCCAGGGGCCCAGATACGCAGTATTTT.

At least ten counts were recorded for this clonotype. The genes are TRBV27 and TRBJ2-7; the match to TRBD2 covers 9 bases. The germline CDR1 and CDR2 sequences are MNHEY and SMNVEV (reference sequence). Germline trimming cut 5 bases from V and 3 bases from J; bases unmatched to any gene: 8. This CDR3 is built from 15 residues. CDR3 DNA: TGTGCCAGCAGTCCTGCGGGAGGGGGAGGCTACGAGCAGTACTTC. Translated: CASSPAGGGGYEQYF.

This clonotype showed up many times. The genes are TRBV20-1 and TRBJ1-5, with TRBD1 matching 8 bases. The V gene's germline CDR1 is DFQATT and CDR2 SNEGSKA (reference sequence). CDR3 length: 15 residues. The junction had 8 bases not matched to a gene; V was cut back by 6 bases and J by 1 base. The CDR3 DNA reads as TGCAGTGCCCTTTCAGGGGGCGCAAGCAATCAGCCCCAGCATTTT. The encoded protein is CSALSGGASNQPQHF.

At least ten counts were recorded for this clonotype. The chain joins TRBV6-2 or TRBV6-3 to TRBJ2-7; 10 positions match TRBD1. This CDR3 has 12 amino acids. Germline values: CDR1 MNHEY, CDR2 SVGEGT. J was trimmed by 5 bases and V by 6 bases; bases with no gene match: 1. The CDR3 region has the DNA TGTGCCAGCAGGACAGGGGGCCACGAGCAGTACTTC. Translating gives CASRTGGHEQYF.

This clonotype was seen many times. V and J are TRBV10-1 and TRBJ1-1; TRBD1 matches 7 bases. From germline, CDR1 is WNHNN and CDR2 SYGVQD (reference sequence). After removal of 0 bases from V and 3 bases from J, the junction contained 13 bases not matched to a gene. The CDR3 covers 18 residues. CDR3 DNA: TGCGCCAGCAGTGAGTCTAGACAGGGTAGCTGTGGGGACACTGAAGCTTTCTTT. Protein product: CASSESRQGSCGDTEAFF.

In this sample, this clonotype turned up many times. The chain carries TRBV27 and TRBJ2-7; TRBD2 is a possible D gene (5 bases). The CDR3 has 14 residues. The germline V gene has CDR1 MNHEY and CDR2 SMNVEV (reference sequence). Trimming stripped 6 bases from V and 3 bases from J, with 15 bases between. The CDR3 DNA sequence: TGTGCCAGCAGCCTGAACCTGGGGAGCTACGAGCAGTACTTC. Residues: CASSLNLGSYEQYF.

This clonotype came up a few times. The V call is TRBV28, the J call TRBJ2-5, with 8 positions matching TRBD1. In germline, CDR1 is MDHEN, CDR2 SYDVKM. This CDR3 has 17 residues. Trimming at V came to 3 bases and at J to 5 bases, leaving 14 bases not matched to a gene. The CDR3 is CASSLFPRTGQQETQYF. DNA for the CDR3: TGTGCCAGCAGTTTGTTCCCCAGGACAGGGCAACAGGAGACCCAGTACTTC.

This clonotype occurred many times. This chain links TRBV18 with TRBJ1-1; D gene uncertain. V lost 4 bases and J 6 bases, leaving 15 bases between the germline ends. CDR1 KGHSH and CDR2 LQKENI come from the germline V gene. This CDR3 spans 14 amino acids. CDR3 DNA sequence: TGTGCCAGCTCACAATCCCCGGGGAGCGCTGAAGCTTTCTTT. Translating gives CASSQSPGSAEAFF.

There are a few counts of this clonotype. The chain uses TRBV6-5 and TRBJ2-1, with 8 nucleotides matching TRBD2. Germline assignment: CDR1 MNHEY and CDR2 SVGAGI. CDR3 length: 15 residues. With V trimmed by 7 bases and J by 8 bases, 13 bases remained unmatched. The CDR3 is CASTPGLAGVDEQFF. CDR3 in DNA: TGTGCCAGCACCCCCGGACTAGCTGGTGTGGATGAGCAGTTCTTC.

This clonotype was found many times. V is TRBV7-9 and J is TRBJ1-6; 9 positions match TRBD1. Germline V lookup: CDR1 SEHNR, CDR2 FQNEAQ (reference sequence). The CDR3 sequence is 14 residues long. V was pared by 6 bases and J by 8 bases, with 5 bases of the junction left unmatched. CDR3: CASRSGTGHSPLHF. The CDR3 DNA follows: TGTGCCAGCAGATCCGGGACAGGGCATTCACCCCTCCACTTT.

This clonotype was picked up a small number of times. The chain carries TRBV9 and TRBJ1-6, with a possible D match to TRBD1 (5 bases). The length of the CDR3 is 12 residues. Trimming took 9 bases from V and 7 from J, leaving 11 bases between them. Germline V lookup: CDR1 SGDLS, CDR2 YYNGEE. Here the CDR3 DNA reads TGTGCCACCGGGACGGCGAATTCACCCCTCCACTTT. Amino acids: CATGTANSPLHF.

This clonotype was recorded at least ten times. J is TRBJ2-1 and V is TRBV7-8, with TRBD1 identical over 8 bases. V was clipped by 5 bases and J by 5 bases; unmatched bases: 8. The germline CDR1 and CDR2 sequences are SGHVS and FQNEAQ. The CDR3 consists of 15 residues. This CDR3 is CASSRGQGGNNEQFF. CDR3 sequence (DNA): TGTGCCAGCAGCCGAGGACAGGGCGGGAACAATGAGCAGTTCTTC. Full variable domain (outside the CDR3, taken from reference TRBV7-8 and TRBJ2-1): GAGVSQSPRYKVAKRGQDVALRCDPISGHVSLFWYQQALGQGPEFLTYFQNEAQLDKSGLPSDRFFAERPEGSVSTLKIQRTQQEDSAVYLCASSRGQGGNNEQFFGPGTRLTVL.

There are many counts of this clonotype. The rearrangement links TRBV12-3 or TRBV12-4 to TRBJ1-5; a weak D match, TRBD1 (6 bases). The CDR3 length is 12 residues. V was cut by 6 bases and J by 5 bases, with 8 bases left in between. The CDR3 sequence: CASRPGDQPQHF. As DNA, the CDR3 is TGTGCCAGCAGGCCAGGGGATCAGCCCCAGCATTTT.

This clonotype was seen many times. V and J are TRBV10-1 and TRBJ2-7; possibly TRBD2 for D (7 bases). Between the trimmed V and J ends, which lost 4 bases and 6 bases, there was a span of 16 bases. Germline V CDR1 and CDR2: WNHNN, SYGVQD (reference sequence). This CDR3 has 14 residues. The CDR3 nucleotides read TGCGCCAGCAGTGTGGGGCGGGGGCCCAGCGAGCAGTACTTC. The encoded protein is CASSVGRGPSEQYF.

This clonotype was detected ten times or more. This sequence joins TRBV19 and TRBJ1-5, with D uncertain. Germline CDR1 and CDR2: LNHDA and SQIVND (reference sequence). Trimming removed 7 bases at V and 2 bases at J, with 6 bases between. The CDR3 has 12 amino acids. For the CDR3, the DNA is TGTGCCAGTACGGACCGCAATCAGCCCCAGCATTTT. It is translated as CASTDRNQPQHF.